The 3 T cell receptor beta chains below were found in one sample sequenced in a study of blood T cell repertoires in COVID-19. Generated by immunoSEQ multiplex PCR, the TCRdb table keeps only in-frame clones and is missing some. The top ten hold around 5.8% of the sample, which has around 80,000 clones, about 73% seen once. The material sequenced was peripheral blood. The origin of the receptors is a man between 45 and 60 years old with active or convalescent COVID-19.

V and J are TRBV6-6 and TRBJ2-7; a possible D gene is TRBD2 (5 bases). The V end was cut by 2 bases, the J end by 2 bases, with 13 bases between. Germline loops: CDR1 MNHNY, CDR2 SVGAGI (reference sequence). The CDR3 length is 15 residues. The CDR3 bases are TGTGCCAGCAGTTACACCGGCTCCGGGGCCTACGAGCAGTACTTC. Its protein is CASSYTGSGAYEQYF.

This rearrangement joins TRBV5-1 to TRBJ1-1; no clear D gene. In germline, CDR1 is SGHRS, CDR2 YFSETQ. The V and J ends lost 0 bases and 0 bases respectively, with 15 bases between them. This CDR3 has 17 residues. CDR3 bases: TGCGCCAGCAGCTTGGTTCCCCGCCTTGGAGTGAACACTGAAGCTTTCTTT. It encodes CASSLVPRLGVNTEAFF.

V is TRBV18 and J is TRBJ2-3; D gene unclear. Trimming cost V 0 bases and J 1 base, with 11 bases left between them. CDR1 is KGHSH and CDR2 is LQKENI in the germline V gene. The CDR3 spans 16 residues. This CDR3 is CASSPPRGGGTDTQYF. The DNA of the CDR3 is TGTGCCAGCTCACCACCGCGTGGCGGCGGCACAGATACGCAGTATTTT.